The subject of this entry is one T cell receptor (beta chain). How the authors handled the data: Researchers report that nucleated cell counts were estimated from reference gene primer amplification. This table comes from immunoSEQ multiplex PCR, and its TCRdb copy is limited to in-frame clones, with some not included. The V and J calls and clone size come from that table; D and trimming were worked out from the DNA. The table records approximately 240,000 clones, roughly 85% of them present only once. This sample stems from a study of blood T cell repertoires in COVID-19. Study as a whole: Collection of acute and convalescent COVID-19 samples took place in the United States, Italy and Spain. Sources were T cells, B-cell-depleted T cells, or PBMCs; the material itself was cDNA or gDNA.

The germline V gene has CDR1 SGHRS and CDR2 YFSETQ. The CDR3 runs 13 residues. With V trimmed by 4 bases and J by 3 bases, 3 bases remained unmatched. The source of this sequence is a woman younger than 35 who had recovered from COVID-19. V and J are TRBV5-1 and TRBJ2-7; 8 bases line up with TRBD1. Sequencing input: peripheral blood. The CDR3 DNA reads as TGCGCCAGCAGCCCGGACAGGGACTACGAGCAGTACTTC. It translates to CASSPDRDYEQYF.